This TCR beta chain was identified during a study of OX40 agonist ivuxolimab in advanced cancers. Sequencing used immunoSEQ multiplex PCR; TCRdb keeps in-frame clones, though not all of them. The sample has approximately 59,000 clones; less than 90% are singletons. This clone was counted a few times. V lost 3 bases, J lost 6 bases, and 7 bases lay in between. Germline assignment: CDR1 MNHNY and CDR2 SVGAGI (reference sequence). The CDR3 runs 12 residues. The chain uses TRBV6-6 and TRBJ2-3; D is unclear. This sequence originates from an adult with an advanced solid tumor such as melanoma, head and neck, liver or kidney cancer. The input for sequencing was CD4+ or CD8+ T cells sorted from blood, taken in a trial of the OX40 agonist ivuxolimab. Here the CDR3 reads CASSYPPDTQYF. CDR3 nucleotide sequence: TGTGCCAGCAGTTATCCGCCCGATACGCAGTATTTT.